Listed below are T cell receptor beta chains from one sample, sequenced in a study of cytomegalovirus exposure and HLA in healthy donors. This table comes from immunoSEQ multiplex PCR, and its TCRdb copy is limited to in-frame clones, with some not included. This table holds tens of thousands of clones, 77% found once. Sequencing input: PBMCs. Source of these receptors: a man aged 25-45 years in good health and CMV-seronegative. Both conserved end residues are part of each CDR3. Fields, in order: clone size, D gene, V gene, J gene, CDR3 protein, CDR3 DNA. A D gene is named only where the DNA matches it firmly. Some rows mark clone size as missing; the rest say once, few, many or name a class of expanded clone.

.	TRBD1	TRBV25-1	TRBJ1-5	CASSGTGDNSNQPQHF	TGTGCCAGCAGTGGAACAGGGGATAATAGCAATCAGCCCCAGCATTTT
.	.	TRBV14	TRBJ2-7	CASSQGQGSSYEQYF	TGTGCCAGCAGCCAGGGTCAGGGGAGCTCCTACGAGCAGTACTTC
.	.	TRBV21-1	TRBJ2-7	CASSVRDRGYEQYF	TGTGCCAGCAGCGTCCGGGACAGAGGCTACGAGCAGTACTTC
once	.	TRBV5-8	TRBJ2-3	CASMDRYTDTQYF	TGTGCCAGCATGGACAGATACACAGATACGCAGTATTTT
.	.	TRBV4-1	TRBJ2-7	CASSQESDAAYEQYF	TGCGCCAGCAGCCAAGAGAGTGACGCGGCCTACGAGCAGTACTTC
.	TRBD1	TRBV4-1	TRBJ2-7	CASSQAVARTGIHEQYF	TGCGCCAGCAGCCAAGCTGTGGCCAGGACAGGGATCCACGAGCAGTACTTC
.	.	TRBV6-6	TRBJ2-1	CASSYSPDRDNEQFF	TGTGCCAGCAGTTACTCGCCCGACAGAGACAATGAGCAGTTCTTC
.	.	TRBV11-2	TRBJ2-5	CASSLGAGPEGETQYF	TGTGCCAGCAGCTTGGGAGCAGGTCCTGAAGGGGAGACCCAGTACTTC
.	.	TRBV6-1	TRBJ2-7	CASSEAAGSSYEQYF	TGTGCCAGCAGTGAAGCGGCGGGCAGCTCCTACGAGCAGTACTTC
few	TRBD1	TRBV4-3	TRBJ1-2	CASSQVFPGQAYGYTF	TGCGCCAGCAGCCAAGTTTTTCCTGGACAGGCCTATGGCTACACCTTC
.	.	TRBV6-6	TRBJ2-1	CASSRQVNEQFF	TGTGCCAGCAGTCGACAGGTCAATGAGCAGTTCTTC
.	.	TRBV5-4	TRBJ2-7	CASSQQGSYEQHF	TGTGCCAGCAGCCAGCAGGGAAGCTACGAGCAGCACTTC
.	TRBD1	TRBV19	TRBJ2-5	CASSILGQGALETQYF	TGTGCCAGTAGTATACTGGGACAGGGGGCTTTAGAGACCCAGTACTTC
few	.	TRBV20-1	TRBJ2-1	CSATPYNEQFF	TGCAGTGCTACTCCGTACAATGAGCAGTTCTTC
.	TRBD1	TRBV30	TRBJ2-5	CAWSVGSGGTQYF	TGTGCCTGGAGTGTAGGGTCAGGGGGGACCCAGTACTTC
.	TRBD1	TRBV6-5	TRBJ1-2	CASSPDRVRGYTF	TGTGCCAGCAGCCCCGACAGGGTTCGTGGCTACACCTTC
.	.	TRBV5-6	TRBJ1-1	CASSAEQGLTEAFF	TGTGCCAGCAGCGCGGAACAGGGTTTAACTGAAGCTTTCTTT
once	TRBD1	TRBV7-8	TRBJ1-1	CASSLGTGNTEAFF	TGTGCCAGCAGCTTAGGGACAGGGAACACTGAAGCTTTCTTT
.	TRBD2	TRBV9	TRBJ2-1	CASSVGTSLHEQFF	TGTGCCAGCAGCGTAGGGACTAGTCTCCATGAGCAGTTCTTC
few	TRBD1	TRBV5-4	TRBJ1-2	CASSLRQGFYGYTF	TGTGCCAGCAGCTTGAGACAGGGCTTCTATGGCTACACCTTC
.	.	TRBV4-3	TRBJ1-1	CASSQEEAHTGLNTEAFF	TGCGCCAGCAGCCAAGAAGAAGCCCATACAGGGCTGAACACTGAAGCTTTCTTT
.	.	TRBV27	TRBJ1-5	CASSSDSRQPQHF	TGTGCCAGCAGTTCCGACAGTCGTCAGCCCCAGCATTTT
few	.	TRBV6-5	TRBJ1-2	CASSYSAGNGYTF	TGTGCCAGCAGTTACTCGGCAGGGAATGGCTACACCTTC